The rows below give T cell receptor beta chains drawn from one sample of a study of shared clonotypes between healthy human individuals. Method: immunoSEQ multiplex PCR; TCRdb's copy keeps in-frame clones and lacks some. The sample records about 380,000 clones, approximately 96% being singletons. The sequencing sample was made of memory CD8+ T cells sorted from blood. These receptor sequences come from a man younger than 45 in good health. Each CDR3 is given with its conserved first and last residue. A D gene is named only where the DNA matches it firmly. The size field is filled for only some rows; it gives once, few, many or a size class.

>-|TRBJ1-4|TRBV28|-
CASISSRTSTNEKLFF
TGTGCCAGCATATCCAGCCGGACATCAACTAATGAAAAACTGTTTTTT
>TRBD1|TRBJ2-1|TRBV6-5|-
CASSFGQGAEQFF
TGTGCCAGCAGTTTTGGACAGGGGGCCGAGCAGTTCTTC
>-|TRBJ2-3|TRBV5-6|-
CASSLALPDTQYF
TGTGCCAGCAGCTTGGCCCTTCCCGATACGCAGTATTTT
>TRBD2|TRBJ2-7|TRBV2|-
CASTSGTSGRGVVLEQYF
TGTGCCAGCACCTCCGGGACTAGCGGGAGAGGGGTAGTTTTGGAGCAGTACTTC
>-|TRBJ1-6|TRBV6-1|-
CASSNGEGGSPLHF
TGTGCCAGCAGCAATGGGGAAGGGGGTTCACCCCTCCACTTT
>-|TRBJ2-1|TRBV7-9|-
CASSLAANEQFF
TGTGCCAGCAGTTTAGCCGCCAATGAGCAGTTCTTC
>-|TRBJ2-6|TRBV13|-
CASRGGHPGPGANVLTF
TGTGCCAGCAGGGGGGGACACCCGGGCCCTGGGGCCAACGTCCTGACTTTC
>-|TRBJ2-3|TRBV5-1|-
CASRRDFTDTQYF
TGCGCCAGCAGGAGAGACTTCACAGATACGCAGTATTTT
>TRBD1|TRBJ1-3|TRBV5-6|-
CASSLRGTGSSSGNTIYF
TGTGCCAGCAGCTTAAGGGGGACAGGTTCTTCCTCTGGAAACACCATATATTTT
>-|TRBJ1-5|TRBV2|-
CASSERGRVGNQPQHF
TGTGCCAGCAGTGAACGAGGGAGGGTTGGGAATCAGCCCCAGCATTTT
>TRBD1|TRBJ2-3|TRBV25-1|-
CASSSTGGQGDTQYF
TGTGCCAGCAGCTCTACAGGGGGCCAGGGAGATACGCAGTATTTT
>-|TRBJ2-3|TRBV2|-
CASSPRSSTDTQYF
TGTGCCAGCAGTCCACGGTCTAGCACAGATACGCAGTATTTT
>TRBD2|TRBJ2-3|TRBV27|-
CASSFLAGGDTQYF
TGTGCCAGCAGTTTTTTAGCGGGAGGGGATACGCAGTATTTT
>TRBD2|TRBJ2-7|TRBV28|-
CASSSWTSGRSYEQYF
TGTGCCAGCAGTTCGTGGACTAGCGGGCGCTCCTACGAGCAGTACTTC
>-|TRBJ2-3|TRBV10-1|-
CASSDRGTDTQYF
TGCGCCAGCAGTGACCGCGGGACAGATACGCAGTATTTT
>TRBD2|TRBJ2-1|TRBV27|-
CASSRTLAGPFYNEQFF
TGTGCCAGCAGTCGAACTTTAGCGGGACCCTTTTACAATGAGCAGTTCTTC
>TRBD1|TRBJ1-1|TRBV28|-
CASGTGLMAFF
TGTGCCAGCGGGACAGGGTTGATGGCTTTCTTT
>TRBD1|TRBJ2-7|TRBV30|once
CAWNRDRAYEQYF
TGTGCCTGGAACCGGGACAGAGCCTACGAGCAGTACTTC
>-|TRBJ2-7|TRBV5-5|-
CASSPMGSYEQYF
TGTGCCAGCAGCCCCATGGGCTCCTACGAGCAGTACTTC
>-|TRBJ2-7|TRBV7-9|-
CASSAYEQYF
TGTGCCAGCAGCGCCTACGAGCAGTACTTC
>TRBD1|TRBJ2-7|TRBV9|-
CASSVAGTGIHEQYF
TGTGCCAGCAGCGTAGCTGGGACAGGTATCCACGAGCAGTACTTC
>TRBD2|TRBJ2-5|TRBV2|-
CASKGASGSGETQYF
TGTGCCAGCAAAGGGGCTAGCGGGAGTGGAGAGACCCAGTACTTC
>TRBD2|TRBJ2-1|TRBV7-9|-
CASSSSGNSYNEQFF
TGTGCCAGCAGCTCTAGCGGGAACTCCTACAATGAGCAGTTCTTC
>TRBD1|TRBJ1-2|TRBV5-1|once
CASSLAGGRSYGYTF
TGCGCCAGCAGCTTGGCAGGGGGCAGGAGCTATGGCTACACCTTC
>-|TRBJ2-1|TRBV11-2|-
CASSLSGSIYNEQFF
TGTGCCAGCAGCTTAAGCGGGTCAATATACAATGAGCAGTTCTTC
>TRBD1|TRBJ1-5|TRBV5-1|-
CASSPGQEGQPQHF
TGCGCCAGCAGCCCCGGACAGGAGGGTCAGCCCCAGCATTTT
>-|TRBJ2-7|TRBV5-1|-
CASSSRPSYEQYF
TGCGCCAGCAGCTCACGACCTTCCTACGAGCAGTACTTC
>-|TRBJ2-7|TRBV7-9|-
CASSFLGNYEQYF
TGTGCCAGCAGCTTTCTGGGTAACTACGAGCAGTACTTC
>-|TRBJ2-7|TRBV19|-
CASSIDRKKYEQYF
TGTGCCAGTAGTATAGACAGAAAAAAATACGAGCAGTACTTC
>TRBD2|TRBJ2-7|TRBV4-2|-
CASSPRSQASGIYEQYF
TGTGCCAGCAGCCCTCGTTCGCAGGCTAGCGGAATCTACGAGCAGTACTTC
>TRBD2|TRBJ2-4|TRBV7-2|-
CASSGRGGIQYF
TGTGCCAGCAGTGGACGGGGGGGCATTCAGTACTTC
>-|TRBJ2-7|TRBV28|-
CASSVPGIRVYEQYF
TGTGCCAGCAGTGTCCCGGGGATACGAGTCTACGAGCAGTACTTC
>TRBD1|TRBJ2-5|TRBV5-6|-
CASSLGQGETQYF
TGTGCCAGCAGCTTGGGACAGGGAGAGACCCAGTACTTC
>-|TRBJ2-5|TRBV29-1|-
CSVARQGNGETQYF
TGCAGCGTCGCCAGGCAGGGTAATGGAGAGACCCAGTACTTC
>-|TRBJ2-3|TRBV19|-
CASSILKSSTDTQYF
TGTGCCAGTAGTATCCTAAAATCTAGCACAGATACGCAGTATTTT
>-|TRBJ2-7|TRBV28|-
CASSLIRDSYEQYF
TGTGCCAGCAGTTTAATCAGGGATTCCTACGAGCAGTACTTC
>-|TRBJ2-6|TRBV28|-
CASSHTGISGANVLTF
TGTGCCAGCAGCCATACAGGGATCTCTGGGGCCAACGTCCTGACTTTC
>-|TRBJ1-1|TRBV15|-
CATSSIRVGRTEAFF
TGTGCCACCAGCAGCATAAGGGTAGGGCGTACTGAAGCTTTCTTT
>-|TRBJ2-1|TRBV10-3|-
CAVGPGYGEQFF
TGTGCCGTGGGGCCGGGGTACGGTGAGCAGTTCTTC
>-|TRBJ1-1|TRBV6-1|-
CASSRRETEAFF
TGTGCCAGCAGCAGGCGTGAGACTGAAGCTTTCTTT
>-|TRBJ2-3|TRBV7-9|-
CASSFGADTQYF
TGTGCCAGCAGCTTCGGTGCGGATACGCAGTATTTT
>-|TRBJ1-1|TRBV6-5|-
CASSYIDSPNTEAFF
TGTGCCAGCAGTTACATAGACAGTCCGAACACTGAAGCTTTCTTT
>TRBD2|TRBJ2-5|TRBV19|-
CASSILGGARGETQYF
TGTGCCAGTAGTATTTTGGGAGGGGCCCGGGGAGAGACCCAGTACTTC
>-|TRBJ2-7|TRBV6-6|once
CASISSGALEQYF
TGTGCCAGCATTAGTTCGGGAGCACTGGAGCAGTACTTC
>TRBD1|TRBJ1-2|TRBV6-6|-
CASSFTGVSYGYTF
TGTGCCAGCAGTTTCACAGGGGTTAGCTATGGCTACACCTTC
>-|TRBJ2-5|TRBV7-2|-
CASSLVATRIEETQYF
TGTGCCAGCAGCTTAGTGGCGACCCGGATCGAAGAGACCCAGTACTTC
>-|TRBJ2-3|TRBV27|-
CASSLGGRRTDTQYF
TGTGCCAGCAGTTTAGGGGGGCGGAGGACAGATACGCAGTATTTT
>-|TRBJ1-3|TRBV21-1|-
CASSKGQDLNTIYF
TGTGCCAGCAGCAAGGGGCAGGATCTTAACACCATATATTTT
>-|TRBJ2-1|TRBV5-5|-
CASSLEVSYNEQFF
TGTGCCAGCAGCTTAGAAGTCTCCTACAATGAGCAGTTCTTC
>-|TRBJ2-7|TRBV2|once
CASGGLLEQYF
TGTGCCAGCGGGGGACTTCTCGAGCAGTACTTC
>-|TRBJ1-3|TRBV9|-
CASSPSMDSGNTIYF
TGTGCCAGCAGCCCCTCCATGGACTCCGGAAACACCATATATTTT
>TRBD2|TRBJ2-5|TRBV4-1|-
CASSQGSSGDPFQYF
TGCGCCAGCAGCCAAGGTTCTAGCGGGGACCCCTTCCAGTACTTC
>-|TRBJ1-1|TRBV19|-
CASNRQVNLLQAEAFF
TGTGCCAGTAATCGACAGGTAAATCTCCTCCAGGCTGAAGCTTTCTTT
>-|TRBJ1-2|TRBV18|-
CASSPSTGLYGYTF
TGTGCCAGCTCACCATCGACAGGATTGTATGGCTACACCTTC
>-|TRBJ2-3|TRBV6-5|once
CASKQPSTDTQYF
TGTGCCAGCAAACAGCCTAGCACAGATACGCAGTATTTT
>TRBD1|TRBJ2-3|TRBV19|once
CASSRPGQGPSSTDTQYF
TGTGCCAGTAGTAGACCGGGACAGGGGCCTTCTAGCACAGATACGCAGTATTTT